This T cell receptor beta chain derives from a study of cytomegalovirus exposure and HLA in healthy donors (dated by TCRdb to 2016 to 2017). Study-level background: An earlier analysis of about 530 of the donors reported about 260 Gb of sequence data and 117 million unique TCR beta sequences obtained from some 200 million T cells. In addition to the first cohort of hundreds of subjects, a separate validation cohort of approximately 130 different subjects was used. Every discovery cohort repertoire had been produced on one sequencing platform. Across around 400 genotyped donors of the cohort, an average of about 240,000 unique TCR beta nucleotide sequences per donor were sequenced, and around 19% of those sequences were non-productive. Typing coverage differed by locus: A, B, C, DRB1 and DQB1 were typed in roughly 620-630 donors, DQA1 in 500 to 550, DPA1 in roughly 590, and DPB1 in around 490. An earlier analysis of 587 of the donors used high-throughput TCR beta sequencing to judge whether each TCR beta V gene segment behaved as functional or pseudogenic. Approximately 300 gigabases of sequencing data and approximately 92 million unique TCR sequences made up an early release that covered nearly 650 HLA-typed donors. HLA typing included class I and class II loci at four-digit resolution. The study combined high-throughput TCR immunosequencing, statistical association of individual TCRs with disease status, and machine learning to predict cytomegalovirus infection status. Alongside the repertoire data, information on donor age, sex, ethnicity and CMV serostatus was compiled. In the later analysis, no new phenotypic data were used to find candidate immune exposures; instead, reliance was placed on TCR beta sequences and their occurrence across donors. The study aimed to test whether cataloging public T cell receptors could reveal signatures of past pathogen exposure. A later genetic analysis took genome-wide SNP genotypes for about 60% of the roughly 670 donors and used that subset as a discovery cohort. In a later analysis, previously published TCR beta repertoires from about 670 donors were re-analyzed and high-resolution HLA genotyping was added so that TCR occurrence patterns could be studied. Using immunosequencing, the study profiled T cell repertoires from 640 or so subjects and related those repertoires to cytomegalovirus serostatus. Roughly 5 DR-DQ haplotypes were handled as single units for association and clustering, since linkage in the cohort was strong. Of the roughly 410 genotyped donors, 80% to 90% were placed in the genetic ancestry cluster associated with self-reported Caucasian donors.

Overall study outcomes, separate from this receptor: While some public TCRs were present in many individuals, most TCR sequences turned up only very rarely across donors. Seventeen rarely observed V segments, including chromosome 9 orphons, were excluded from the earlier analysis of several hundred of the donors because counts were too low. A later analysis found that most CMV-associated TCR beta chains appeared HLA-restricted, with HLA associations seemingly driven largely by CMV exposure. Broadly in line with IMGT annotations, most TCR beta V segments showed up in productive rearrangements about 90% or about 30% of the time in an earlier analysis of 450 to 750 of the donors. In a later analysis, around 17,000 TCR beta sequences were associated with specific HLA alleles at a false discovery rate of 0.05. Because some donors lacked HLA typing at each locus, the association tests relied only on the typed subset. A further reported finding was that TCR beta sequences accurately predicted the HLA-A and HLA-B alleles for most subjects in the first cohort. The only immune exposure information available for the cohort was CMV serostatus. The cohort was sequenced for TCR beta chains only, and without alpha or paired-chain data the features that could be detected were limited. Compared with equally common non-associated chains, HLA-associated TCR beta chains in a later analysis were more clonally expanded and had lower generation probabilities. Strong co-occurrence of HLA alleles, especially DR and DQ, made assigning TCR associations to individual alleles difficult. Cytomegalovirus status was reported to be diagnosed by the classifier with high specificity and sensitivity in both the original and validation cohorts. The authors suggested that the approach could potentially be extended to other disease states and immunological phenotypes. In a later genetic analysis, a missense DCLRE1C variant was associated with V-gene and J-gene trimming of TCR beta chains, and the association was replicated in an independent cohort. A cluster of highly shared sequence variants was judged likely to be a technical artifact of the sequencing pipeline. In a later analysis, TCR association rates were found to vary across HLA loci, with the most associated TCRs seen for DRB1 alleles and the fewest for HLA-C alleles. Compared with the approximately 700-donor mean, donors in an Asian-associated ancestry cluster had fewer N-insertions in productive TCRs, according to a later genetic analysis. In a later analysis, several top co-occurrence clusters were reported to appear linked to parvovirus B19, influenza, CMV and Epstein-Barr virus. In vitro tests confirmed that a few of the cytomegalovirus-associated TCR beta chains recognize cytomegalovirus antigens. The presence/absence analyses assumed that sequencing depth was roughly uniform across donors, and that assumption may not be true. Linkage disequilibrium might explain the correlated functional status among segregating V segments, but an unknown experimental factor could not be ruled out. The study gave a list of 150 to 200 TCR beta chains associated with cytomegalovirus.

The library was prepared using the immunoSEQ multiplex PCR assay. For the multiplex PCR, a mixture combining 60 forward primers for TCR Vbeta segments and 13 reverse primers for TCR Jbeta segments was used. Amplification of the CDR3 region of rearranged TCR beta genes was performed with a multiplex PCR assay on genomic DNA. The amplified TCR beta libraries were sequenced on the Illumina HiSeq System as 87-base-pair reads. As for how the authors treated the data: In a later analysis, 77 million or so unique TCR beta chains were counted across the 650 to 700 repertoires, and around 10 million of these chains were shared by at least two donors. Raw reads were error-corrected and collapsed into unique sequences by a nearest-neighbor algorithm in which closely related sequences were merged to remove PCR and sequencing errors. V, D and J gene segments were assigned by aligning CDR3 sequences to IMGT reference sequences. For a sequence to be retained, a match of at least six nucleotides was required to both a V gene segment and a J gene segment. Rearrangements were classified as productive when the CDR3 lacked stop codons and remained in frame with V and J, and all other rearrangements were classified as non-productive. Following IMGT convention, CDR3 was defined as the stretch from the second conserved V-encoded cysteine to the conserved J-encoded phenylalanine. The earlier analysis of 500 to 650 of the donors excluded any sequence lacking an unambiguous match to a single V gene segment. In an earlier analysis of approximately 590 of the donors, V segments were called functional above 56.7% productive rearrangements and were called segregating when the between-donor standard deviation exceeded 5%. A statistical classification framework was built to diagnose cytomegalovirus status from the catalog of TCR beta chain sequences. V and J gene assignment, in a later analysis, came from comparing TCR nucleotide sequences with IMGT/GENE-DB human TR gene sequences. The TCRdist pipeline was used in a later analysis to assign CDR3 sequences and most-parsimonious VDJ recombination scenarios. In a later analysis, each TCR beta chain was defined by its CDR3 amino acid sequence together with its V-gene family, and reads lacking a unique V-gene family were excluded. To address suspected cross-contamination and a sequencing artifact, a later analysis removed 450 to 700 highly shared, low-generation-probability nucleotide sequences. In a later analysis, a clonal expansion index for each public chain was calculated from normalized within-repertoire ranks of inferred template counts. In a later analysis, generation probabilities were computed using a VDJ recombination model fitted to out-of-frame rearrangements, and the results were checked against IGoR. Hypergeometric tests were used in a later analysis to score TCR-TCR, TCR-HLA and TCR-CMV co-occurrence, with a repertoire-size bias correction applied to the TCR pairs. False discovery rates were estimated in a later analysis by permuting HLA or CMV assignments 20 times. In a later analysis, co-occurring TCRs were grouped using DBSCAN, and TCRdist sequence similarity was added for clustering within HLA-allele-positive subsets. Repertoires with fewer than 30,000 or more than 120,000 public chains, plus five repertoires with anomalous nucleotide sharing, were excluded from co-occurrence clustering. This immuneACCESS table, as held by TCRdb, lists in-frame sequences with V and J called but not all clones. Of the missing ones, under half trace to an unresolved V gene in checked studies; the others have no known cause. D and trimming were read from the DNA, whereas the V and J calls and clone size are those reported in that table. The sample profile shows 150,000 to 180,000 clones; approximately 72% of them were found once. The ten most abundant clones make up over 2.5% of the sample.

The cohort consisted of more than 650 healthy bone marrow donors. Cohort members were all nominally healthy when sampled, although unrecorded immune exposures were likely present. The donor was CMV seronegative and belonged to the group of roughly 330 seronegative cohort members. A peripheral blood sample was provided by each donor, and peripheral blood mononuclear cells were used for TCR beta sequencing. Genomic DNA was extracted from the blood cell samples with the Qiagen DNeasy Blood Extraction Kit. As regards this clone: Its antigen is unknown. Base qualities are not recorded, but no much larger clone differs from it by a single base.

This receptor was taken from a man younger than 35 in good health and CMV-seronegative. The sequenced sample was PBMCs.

The CDR3 sequence is CASSFDSYGYTF. The base sequence is TGCGCCAGCAGCTTCGACAGCTATGGCTACACCTTC. This sequence uses TRBV5-1 and TRBJ1-2, with TRBD1 perhaps the D gene, on 5 matching bases. The CDR3 has 12 amino acids, counting the end cysteine and phenylalanine. Only the CDR3 part of the read is kept: 36 bases, read in frame from the first base. CDR1 and CDR2, looked up from the germline V gene, are SGHRS and YFSETQ. V is cut by 2 bases and J by 4 bases, and the space between the germline ends is 6 bases.